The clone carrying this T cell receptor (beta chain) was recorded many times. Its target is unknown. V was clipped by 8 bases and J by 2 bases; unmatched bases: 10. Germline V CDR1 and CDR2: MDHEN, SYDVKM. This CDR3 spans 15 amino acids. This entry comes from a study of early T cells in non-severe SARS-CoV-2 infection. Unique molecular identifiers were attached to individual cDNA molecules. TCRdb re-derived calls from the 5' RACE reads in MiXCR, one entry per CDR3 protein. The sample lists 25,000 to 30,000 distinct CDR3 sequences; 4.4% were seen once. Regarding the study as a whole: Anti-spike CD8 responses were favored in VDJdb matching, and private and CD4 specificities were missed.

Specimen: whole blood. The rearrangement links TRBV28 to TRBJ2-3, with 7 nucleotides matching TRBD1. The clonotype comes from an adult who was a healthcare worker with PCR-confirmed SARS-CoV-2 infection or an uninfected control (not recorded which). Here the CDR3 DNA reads TGTGCCAGCGGAGGACCGGGACAGCACACAGATACGCAGTATTTT. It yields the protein CASGGPGQHTDTQYF.